A single sample gave rise to the 18 T cell receptor beta chains below, sequenced in a study of OX40 agonist ivuxolimab in advanced cancers. This table comes from immunoSEQ multiplex PCR, and its TCRdb copy is limited to in-frame clones, with some not included. The table records fewer than 55,000 clones, less than 90% of them present only once. The sequencing used CD4+ or CD8+ T cells sorted from blood, collected in a trial of the OX40 agonist ivuxolimab. These receptors all stem from an adult with an advanced solid tumor such as melanoma, head and neck, liver or kidney cancer.

This clone was seen only once. This chain joins TRBV5-1 and TRBJ2-7, with D unresolved. Germline CDR1 is SGHRS and CDR2 is YFSETQ. The CDR3 loop spans 13 amino acids. V was shortened by 5 bases and J by 2 bases, with 11 bases between the two germline ends. In nucleotides, the CDR3 is TGCGCCAGCAGGGGGTCGCCGACCTACGAGCAGTACTTC. Amino acid sequence: CASRGSPTYEQYF.

This clone has a single count. The rearrangement links TRBV6-5 to TRBJ2-7, with D possibly TRBD1 on 6 matching bases. The germline V and J ends were trimmed by 0 bases and 0 bases, with 12 bases remaining between them. Germline CDR1 and CDR2: MNHEY and SVGAGI. There are 16 residues in the CDR3. The DNA for the CDR3 is TGTGCCAGCAGTTACTCGATGGGGGACAACTCCTACGAGCAGTACTTC. Protein: CASSYSMGDNSYEQYF.

The V gene is TRBV30, the J gene TRBJ1-1; tentative D call: TRBD1 (6 bases). This CDR3 is 17 amino acids long. From germline, CDR1 is GTSNPN and CDR2 SVGIG (reference sequence). Trimming pared 0 bases from V and 3 bases from J, leaving 20 bases between. Here the CDR3 reads CAWSVLPWGGDDTEAFF. CDR3 coding DNA: TGTGCCTGGAGTGTACTTCCCTGGGGGGGCGACGACACTGAAGCTTTCTTT.

This sequence joins TRBV12-5 and TRBJ1-2; the D gene is possibly TRBD1 (6 bases). CDR1 LGHNT and CDR2 FRNRAP come from the germline V gene. CDR3 length: 14 residues. Trimming shortened V by 2 bases and J by 7 bases, and 14 bases separated the two germline ends. The CDR3 region is CASGLIGQRGGYTF. CDR3 DNA sequence: TGTGCTAGTGGTTTGATCGGACAGCGGGGTGGCTACACCTTC.

The chain recombines TRBV4-1 with TRBJ2-7; the match to TRBD1 covers 9 bases. Germline V gene data show CDR1 as MGHRA and CDR2 as YSYEKL. V lost 5 bases and J lost 5; bases outside the gene matches: 7. CDR3 length equals 14 residues. CDR3 coding DNA: TGCGCCAGCAGCACCGCGGACAGGGGCAACGAGCAGTACTTC. Translating gives CASSTADRGNEQYF.

The chain is built from TRBV9 and TRBJ2-2; unclear D gene. CDR3 size: 16 residues. Germline V gene data show CDR1 as SGDLS and CDR2 as YYNGEE. Between the trimmed V and J ends, which lost 1 base and 0 bases, there was a span of 10 bases. The CDR3 here is CASSVPTQPNTGELFF. The CDR3 DNA is TGTGCCAGCAGCGTACCCACACAGCCGAACACCGGGGAGCTGTTTTTT.

The gene calls are TRBV4-2 and TRBJ2-2; D is possibly TRBD1 (6 bases). Germline loops: CDR1 LGHNA, CDR2 YNFKEQ. With 3 bases removed from V and 4 bases from J, the gap between germline ends came to 9 bases. The CDR3 has 14 amino acids. The CDR3 is CASSQGATTGELFF. The CDR3, as DNA: TGTGCCAGCAGCCAGGGGGCGACCACCGGGGAGCTGTTTTTT.

The chain has TRBV19 and TRBJ1-1; D perhaps matches TRBD1 (6 bases). CDR3 length equals 13 residues. The V gene lost 10 bases and the J gene lost 4 bases, with 16 bases spanning the gap. Germline lookup yields CDR1 LNHDA and CDR2 SQIVND (reference sequence). DNA for the CDR3: TGTGCCACCTCTAGGGGGGGTATCACTGAAGCTTTCTTT. It yields the protein CATSRGGITEAFF.

V usage is TRBV29-1 and J usage is TRBJ2-1, with TRBD1 matching over 8 bases. The CDR3 loop spans 14 amino acids. J was trimmed by 7 bases and V by 2 bases; bases with no gene match: 7. The germline V gene has CDR1 SQVTM and CDR2 ANQGSEA. The DNA for the CDR3 is TGCAGCGTTGAATTGACAGGGGTGAGAAATGAGCAGTTCTTC. Translating gives CSVELTGVRNEQFF.

The chain uses TRBV6-5 and TRBJ2-2, with TRBD1 matching over 10 bases. Germline V gene sequence: CDR1 MNHEY, CDR2 SVGAGI. CDR3 length: 14 amino acids. Unmatched junction bases numbered 3, after V lost 7 bases and J lost 4 bases. CDR3 bases: TGTGCCAGCACCAGGACAGGGGGCACCGGGGAGCTGTTTTTT. It yields the protein CASTRTGGTGELFF.

This CDR3 is CASSVAGTANQPQHF. The DNA of the CDR3 is TGTGCCAGCAGCGTAGCTGGGACAGCTAATCAGCCCCAGCATTTT. The V and J genes are TRBV9 and TRBJ1-5; TRBD1 matches at 7 bases. V gave up 0 bases and J gave up 4 bases; unmatched junction bases: 4. The CDR3 totals 15 residues. Germline assignment: CDR1 SGDLS and CDR2 YYNGEE.

The V gene is TRBV5-4, the J gene TRBJ2-5; D uncertain. The CDR3 length is 16 residues. Trimming pared 0 bases from V and 1 base from J, leaving 13 bases between. Germline V gene sequence: CDR1 SGHNT, CDR2 YYREEE (reference sequence). This CDR3 reads CASSLASTLSQETQYF. The CDR3 region has the DNA TGTGCCAGCAGCTTGGCCTCGACTCTTAGCCAAGAGACCCAGTACTTC.

The chain links TRBV29-1 to TRBJ2-1; D may be TRBD2 (5 bases). The V gene's germline CDR1 is SQVTM and CDR2 ANQGSEA. The CDR3 contains 11 residues. V shed 0 bases and J shed 15 bases, with 12 bases lying between them. Here the CDR3 reads CSVEEWGERFF. The CDR3, as DNA: TGCAGCGTTGAAGAGTGGGGAGAACGGTTCTTC.

V and J are TRBV30 and TRBJ1-2; D gene unclear. Trimming removed 1 base at V and 0 bases at J, with 6 bases between. Germline values: CDR1 GTSNPN, CDR2 SVGIG (reference sequence). The CDR3 contains 13 residues. The CDR3 DNA reads TGTGCCTGGAGTGCCACAGCTAACTATGGCTACACCTTC. It translates to CAWSATANYGYTF.

The chain has TRBV6-5 and TRBJ1-1; 8 bases are a match to TRBD1. The CDR3 has 14 residues. The J segment lost 6 bases and the V segment lost 6 bases, leaving 9 bases of the junction unmatched. Germline lookup yields CDR1 MNHEY and CDR2 SVGAGI. CDR3 in amino acids: CASSPGQEGAEAFF. CDR3 nucleotide sequence: TGTGCCAGCAGCCCGGGACAGGAAGGCGCTGAAGCTTTCTTT.

The genes are TRBV7-9 and TRBJ2-1; no clear D gene. V gave up 2 bases and J gave up 4 bases, with 6 bases separating them. Germline V gene sequence: CDR1 SEHNR, CDR2 FQNEAQ (reference sequence). This CDR3 spans 13 amino acids. DNA for the CDR3: TGTGCCAGCAGCTTATCAGAATACAATGAGCAGTTCTTC. Residues: CASSLSEYNEQFF. Filled out from reference TRBV7-9 and TRBJ2-1, the complete variable domain reads DTGVSQNPRHKITKRGQNVTFRCDPISEHNRLYWYRQTLGQGPEFLTYFQNEAQLEKSRLLSDRFSAERPKGSFSTLEIQRTEQGDSAMYLCASSLSEYNEQFFGPGTRLTVL.

The rearrangement joins TRBV27 to TRBJ2-7; TRBD1 aligns across 7 bases. This CDR3 is built from 11 residues. The V and J ends lost 6 bases and 5 bases, in that order; junction bases with no gene match: 1. From germline, CDR1 is MNHEY and CDR2 SMNVEV (reference sequence). The CDR3 loop is CASSQGDEQYF. The DNA for the CDR3 is TGTGCCAGCAGCCAGGGGGACGAGCAGTACTTC.

The rearrangement joins TRBV6-5 to TRBJ1-1, with D possibly being TRBD1 (5 bases). From germline, CDR1 is MNHEY and CDR2 SVGAGI. CDR3 length equals 15 residues. V shed 5 bases and J shed 2 bases, with 15 bases lying between them. CDR3 DNA sequence: TGTGCCAGCAGTGGCACAGGCGGGGTCAACACTGAAGCTTTCTTT. Its protein is CASSGTGGVNTEAFF.